This record looks at one TCR beta chain sequence and its context. The V and J ends lost 3 bases and 8 bases respectively, with 11 bases between them. CDR3 length: 13 amino acids. Germline values: CDR1 MNHEY, CDR2 SMNVEV (reference sequence). The data are from a study of radiotherapy plus CTLA-4 blockade in lung cancer. Whole-study context: There were objective responses in roughly a sixth of patients, and 31% had disease control.

Ipilimumab CTLA-4 blockade and focal radiation were given to patients with chemo-refractory metastatic non-small-cell lung cancer. Assay used: immunoSEQ multiplex PCR; TCRdb lists only in-frame clones, some missing. The table shows around 120,000 clones, with 65% to 85% occurring only once. The V gene is TRBV27, the J gene TRBJ2-1; possibly TRBD2 for D (5 bases). Here the sequenced sample was peripheral blood, taken from a patient treated with radiotherapy plus ipilimumab. The clonotype was recovered from a human donor with non-small cell lung cancer who had a partial response to radiotherapy plus ipilimumab. CDR3 sequence: CASSFTRGYEQFF. CDR3 nucleotide sequence: TGTGCCAGCAGTTTTACTAGAGGCTATGAGCAGTTCTTC.